These 17 T cell receptor beta chains originate from one sample sequenced in a study of blood T cells in healthy people across ages (dated by TCRdb to between 2014 and 2017). Library prep was done by 5' RACE. TCRdb names Illumina HiSeq 2500 as the instrument used. A second roughly 6 to 12 cycle PCR used a sample-barcoded 5' primer and a J-beta primer mix. The raw public reads went through TCRdb reprocessing: fastp at Q25, MiXCR clone calling, in-frame beta chains kept. Each CDR3 protein gets just one entry, which takes the most common genes and DNA from the rows behind it. The sample table records hundreds of thousands of distinct CDR3 sequences; roughly 58% of these occur just once. 30% to 45% of the sample goes to the ten largest clones. The sequenced material came from blood. The receptor source for this set is a man aged 60-69 years in good health.

The chain carries TRBV7-2 and TRBJ2-3; no definite D call. Germline V gene data show CDR1 as SGHTA and CDR2 as FQGNSA. The CDR3 is 14 residues long. V was trimmed by 5 bases and J by 4 bases, leaving 13 bases between them. The chain's CDR3 is CASSGSSHPDTQYF. In DNA, the CDR3 is TGTGCCAGCAGCGGTAGTAGTCACCCAGATACGCAGTATTTT.

As DNA, the CDR3 is TGTGCCACCAGTCTCTACAATGAGCAGTTCTTC. Encoded protein: CATSLYNEQFF. V is TRBV24-1 and J is TRBJ2-1; no definite D call. V lost 6 bases and J lost 3, with 2 bases in between. The germline V gene encodes CDR1 KGHDR and CDR2 SFDVKD. CDR3 length: 11 amino acids.

The chain employs TRBV9 and TRBJ2-3; D is unresolved. The CDR3 is 14 residues long. V lost 0 bases, J lost 3 bases, and 8 bases lay in between. Germline assignment: CDR1 SGDLS and CDR2 YYNGEE. The CDR3 sequence is CASSVGVGTDTQYF. As DNA, the CDR3 is TGTGCCAGCAGCGTAGGGGTGGGGACAGATACGCAGTATTTT.

The J gene is TRBJ2-5, the V gene TRBV3-1, with 11 bases aligning to TRBD2. Germline CDR1 is LGHDT and CDR2 is YNNKEL (reference sequence). With 4 bases clipped from V and 5 bases from J, the junction kept 9 bases outside the gene matches. The CDR3 runs 16 residues. The CDR3 nucleotides are TGTGCCAGCAGCCCACTTAGCGGGGGGGCCTGGGAGACCCAGTACTTC. Amino acid sequence: CASSPLSGGAWETQYF.

The genes are TRBV20-1 and TRBJ2-2, with 9 bases that match TRBD2. Germline CDR1 DFQATT, CDR2 SNEGSKA (reference sequence). The CDR3 is 14 residues long. The V gene end was trimmed by 7 bases and the J gene end by 2 bases; junction bases not matched to a gene: 5. For the CDR3, the DNA is TGCAGTGGACGGGGGACTAGCAACACCGGGGAGCTGTTTTTT. It specifies CSGRGTSNTGELFF.

The table lists this clonotype with a few counts. The V call is TRBV28, the J call TRBJ1-4, with 7 bases fitting TRBD1. Germline CDR1 and CDR2: MDHEN and SYDVKM. CDR3 length: 16 residues. After removal of 2 bases from V and 8 bases from J, the junction contained 11 bases not matched to a gene. CDR3 loop: CASSLPAATGYEKLFF. The DNA of the CDR3 is TGTGCCAGCAGTTTACCCGCGGCGACAGGGTACGAAAAACTGTTTTTT.

This sequence joins TRBV15 and TRBJ2-1, with TRBD2 matching over 9 bases. Trimming took 5 bases from V and 8 from J; bases not matched to a gene: 4. The CDR3 loop spans 13 amino acids. The V gene's germline CDR1 is LNHNV and CDR2 YYDKDF (reference sequence). CDR3 bases: TGTGCCACCAGCCGCGGGGGGGTGGATGAGCAGTTCTTC. It codes for CATSRGGVDEQFF.

This clonotype was seen only a few times. The chain uses TRBV29-1 and TRBJ2-6; 9 positions match TRBD1. Trimming at V came to 7 bases and at J to 0 bases, leaving 4 bases not matched to a gene. This CDR3 is 15 amino acids long. Germline loops: CDR1 SQVTM, CDR2 ANQGSEA. CDR3 residues: CSAGTGNSGANVLTF. CDR3 bases: TGCAGCGCCGGGACAGGGAACTCTGGGGCCAACGTCCTGACTTTC.

The V call is TRBV6-2 or TRBV6-3, the J call TRBJ1-2; D unresolved. Germline CDR1 and CDR2: MNHEY and SVGEGT. The CDR3 is 12 residues long. V dropped 6 bases and J dropped 6 bases, with 11 bases sitting between them. The CDR3 DNA sequence: TGTGCCAGCAGGCGACAAACGGATGGCTACACCTTC. This codes for CASRRQTDGYTF.

This clonotype was detected once. This rearrangement joins TRBV6-1 to TRBJ2-5; D possibly corresponds to TRBD2 (6 bases). Germline values: CDR1 MNHNS, CDR2 SASEGT. The CDR3 consists of 14 residues. V shed 0 bases and J shed 4 bases, with 9 bases lying between them. CDR3 loop: CASSEARDSETQYF. In DNA, the CDR3 is TGTGCCAGCAGTGAAGCGCGGGACTCAGAGACCCAGTACTTC.

The chain has TRBV12-3 or TRBV12-4 and TRBJ2-5, with D perhaps TRBD1 (7 bases). V was clipped by 5 bases and J by 5 bases, with 18 bases between them. The CDR3 length is 15 residues. The CDR3 loop is CASSRDREVGETQYF. The CDR3 DNA is TGTGCCAGCAGTCGCGACAGGGAGGTCGGGGAGACCCAGTACTTC.

This chain links TRBV20-1 with TRBJ2-3; 11 bases match TRBD2. Trimming at V came to 3 bases and at J to 4 bases, leaving 9 bases not matched to a gene. The germline CDR1 and CDR2 sequences are DFQATT and SNEGSKA (reference sequence). The CDR3 extends over 16 amino acids. Here the CDR3 DNA reads TGCAGTGCTAGTACATGGGGTAGCGGGGGGGCAGATACGCAGTATTTT. It is translated as CSASTWGSGGADTQYF.

The gene calls are TRBV5-1 and TRBJ2-5; the D gene is possibly TRBD1 (6 bases). Germline V gene lookup returns CDR1 SGHRS and CDR2 YFSETQ. This CDR3 spans 15 amino acids. With 0 bases removed from V and 1 base from J, the gap between germline ends came to 10 bases. CDR3 region: CASSLGGQTQETQYF. In DNA, the CDR3 is TGCGCCAGCAGCTTGGGAGGACAGACCCAAGAGACCCAGTACTTC.

V gene TRBV5-1 combines with J gene TRBJ2-7; 9 nucleotides match TRBD1. The CDR3 contains 15 residues. Germline CDR1 SGHRS, CDR2 YFSETQ. Trimming cost V 4 bases and J 7 bases; bases outside gene matches: 12. The CDR3 nucleotides read TGCGCCAGCAGCGCCGGGACAGGGTCCTACAATGAGCAGTACTTC. Protein product: CASSAGTGSYNEQYF.

This clonotype turned up a few times. The chain uses TRBV4-1 and TRBJ1-5; no firm D call. Deletions cut 1 base from V and 5 bases from J, with 9 bases between. This CDR3 contains 14 residues. CDR1 and CDR2 (germline): MGHRA, YSYEKL. The CDR3 nucleotides are TGCGCCAGCAGCCAAGGATCAATTGATCAGCCCCAGCATTTT. Protein sequence: CASSQGSIDQPQHF.

This clonotype was observed a few times. This sequence joins TRBV2 and TRBJ2-5, with 7 bases matching TRBD1. Germline CDR1 is SNHLY and CDR2 is FYNNEI. The J segment lost 1 base and the V segment lost 6 bases, leaving 8 bases of the junction unmatched. The CDR3 is 15 residues long. The CDR3 DNA sequence: TGTGCCAGCAGGAGTATGGGGACAGCCCAAGAGACCCAGTACTTC. Its protein product is CASRSMGTAQETQYF.

V usage is TRBV29-1 and J usage is TRBJ2-3; the D gene is possibly TRBD2 (7 bases). The ends were cut back, 3 bases at V and 6 bases at J, with 10 bases in the middle. Germline V gene sequence: CDR1 SQVTM, CDR2 ANQGSEA. The CDR3 consists of 12 residues. CDR3 coding DNA: TGCAGCGTTGATGAGGGGGGGGATACGCAGTATTTT. This sequence encodes CSVDEGGDTQYF.